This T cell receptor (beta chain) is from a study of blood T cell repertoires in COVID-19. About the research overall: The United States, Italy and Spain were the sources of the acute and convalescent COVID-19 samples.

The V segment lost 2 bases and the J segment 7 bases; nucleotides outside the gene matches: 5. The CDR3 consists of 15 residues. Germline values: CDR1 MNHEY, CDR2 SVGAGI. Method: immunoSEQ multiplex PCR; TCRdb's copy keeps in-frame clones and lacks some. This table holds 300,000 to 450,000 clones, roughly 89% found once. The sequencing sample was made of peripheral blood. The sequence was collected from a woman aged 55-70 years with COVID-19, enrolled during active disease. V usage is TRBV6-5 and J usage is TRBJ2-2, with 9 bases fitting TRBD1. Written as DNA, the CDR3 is TGTGCCAGCAGTTACCCGGGGACAGGGCACGGGGAGCTGTTTTTT. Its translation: CASSYPGTGHGELFF.